The 5 T cell receptor beta chains below come from one sample, sequenced in a study of OX40 agonist ivuxolimab in advanced cancers. Clones were sequenced by immunoSEQ multiplex PCR, and TCRdb holds only the in-frame ones, with some missing. This sample has 70,000 to 95,000 clones, with just over 85% found just once. The specimen comprised CD4+ or CD8+ T cells sorted from blood, sampled in a trial of the OX40 agonist ivuxolimab. Receptors originate from an adult with an advanced solid tumor such as melanoma, head and neck, liver or kidney cancer.

The V and J genes are TRBV6-1 and TRBJ1-2, with 8 nucleotides matching TRBD1. CDR3 length equals 14 residues. Germline values: CDR1 MNHNS, CDR2 SASEGT. Trimming removed 7 bases from V and 4 bases from J; junction bases left unmatched: 8. The CDR3 nucleotides read TGTGCCAGCACGGCAGGGGGCACGATCTATGGCTACACCTTC. Translating gives CASTAGGTIYGYTF.

This chain connects TRBV30 to TRBJ2-2; TRBD1 agrees at 7 bases. This CDR3 region has 15 residues. Trimming took 3 bases from V and 4 from J; bases not matched to a gene: 8. Looked up from germline, CDR1 is GTSNPN and CDR2 is SVGIG (reference sequence). Here the CDR3 reads CAWSRKGASTGELFF. CDR3 nucleotide sequence: TGTGCCTGGAGCCGCAAGGGGGCAAGCACCGGGGAGCTGTTTTTT.

The chain has TRBV6-6 and TRBJ2-7, with D hard to call. V was shortened by 4 bases and J by 1 base, with 14 bases between the two germline ends. CDR1 and CDR2 from the germline V gene are MNHNY and SVGAGI (reference sequence). The CDR3 totals 15 residues. CDR3 protein: CASSSNPTPSYEQYF. The CDR3, as DNA: TGTGCCAGCAGTTCCAACCCTACACCTTCCTACGAGCAGTACTTC.

This rearrangement joins TRBV23-1 to TRBJ1-5; tentative D call: TRBD1 (6 bases). TRBV23-1 is identified as an open reading frame with a role that is uncertain. The ends were cut back, 1 base at V and 5 bases at J, with 12 bases in the middle. The CDR3 covers 15 residues. CDR3 protein: CASSQYRVGYQPQHF. CDR3 DNA sequence: TGCGCCAGCAGTCAATACAGGGTGGGGTATCAGCCCCAGCATTTT.

The chain recombines TRBV7-3 with TRBJ1-1; D is uncertain. Trimming shortened V by 1 base and J by 2 bases, and 8 bases separated the two germline ends. Germline loops: CDR1 SGHTA, CDR2 FQGTGA. CDR3 length: 14 residues. The CDR3 here is CASSLRGSNTEAFF. The CDR3, as DNA: TGTGCCAGCAGCTTAAGAGGTAGTAACACTGAAGCTTTCTTT.